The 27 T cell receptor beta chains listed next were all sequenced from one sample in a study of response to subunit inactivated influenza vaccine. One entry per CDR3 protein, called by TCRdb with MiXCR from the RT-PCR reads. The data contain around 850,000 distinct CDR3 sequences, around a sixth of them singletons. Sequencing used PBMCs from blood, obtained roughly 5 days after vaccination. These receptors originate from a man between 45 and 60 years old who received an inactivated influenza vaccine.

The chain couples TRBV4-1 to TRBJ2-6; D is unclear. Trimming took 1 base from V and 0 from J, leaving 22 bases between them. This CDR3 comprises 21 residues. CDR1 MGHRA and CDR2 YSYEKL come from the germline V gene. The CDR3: CASSQGIGGDLQPSGANVLTF. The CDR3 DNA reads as TGCGCCAGCAGCCAAGGAATAGGTGGGGATTTACAGCCCTCTGGGGCCAACGTCCTGACTTTC.

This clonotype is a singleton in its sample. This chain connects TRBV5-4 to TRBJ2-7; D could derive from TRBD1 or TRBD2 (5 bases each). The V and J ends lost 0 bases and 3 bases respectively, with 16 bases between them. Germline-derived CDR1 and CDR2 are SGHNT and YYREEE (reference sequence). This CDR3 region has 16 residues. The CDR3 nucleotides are TGTGCCAGCAGCTTGGGGGGAGACAGTTTCTACTACGAGCAGTACTTC. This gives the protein CASSLGGDSFYYEQYF.

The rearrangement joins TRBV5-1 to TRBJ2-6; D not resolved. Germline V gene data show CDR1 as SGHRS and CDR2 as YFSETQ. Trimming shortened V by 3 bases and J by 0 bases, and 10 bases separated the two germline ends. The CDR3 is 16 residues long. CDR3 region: CASSSTLISGANVLTF. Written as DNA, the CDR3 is TGCGCCAGCAGCTCTACACTAATCTCTGGGGCCAACGTCCTGACTTTC.

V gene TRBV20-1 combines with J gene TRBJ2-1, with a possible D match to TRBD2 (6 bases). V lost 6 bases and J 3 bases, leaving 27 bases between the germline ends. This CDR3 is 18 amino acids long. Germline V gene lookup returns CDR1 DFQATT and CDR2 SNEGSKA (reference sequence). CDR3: CSANRGVSTPSGYNEQFF. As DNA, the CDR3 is TGCAGTGCCAACCGCGGGGTGTCGACCCCATCGGGCTACAATGAGCAGTTCTTC.

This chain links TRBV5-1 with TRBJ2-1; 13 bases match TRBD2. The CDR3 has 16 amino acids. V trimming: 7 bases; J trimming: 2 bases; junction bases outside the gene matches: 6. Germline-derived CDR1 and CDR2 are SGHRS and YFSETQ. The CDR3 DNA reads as TGCGCCAGCGGCTGGACTAGCGGGGGCACCTACAATGAGCAGTTCTTC. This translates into CASGWTSGGTYNEQFF.

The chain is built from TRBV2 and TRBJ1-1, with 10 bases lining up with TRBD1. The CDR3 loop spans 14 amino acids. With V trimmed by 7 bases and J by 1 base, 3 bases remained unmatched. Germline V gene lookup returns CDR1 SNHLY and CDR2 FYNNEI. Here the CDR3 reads CASNRQGANTEAFF. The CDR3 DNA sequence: TGTGCCAGCAACCGACAGGGGGCGAACACTGAAGCTTTCTTT.

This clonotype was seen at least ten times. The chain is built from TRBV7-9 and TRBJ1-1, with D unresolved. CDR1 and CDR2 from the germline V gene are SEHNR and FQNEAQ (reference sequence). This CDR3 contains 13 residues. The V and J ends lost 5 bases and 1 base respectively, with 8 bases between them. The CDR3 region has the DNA TGTGCCAGCAGCCTTTCATGGAACACTGAAGCTTTCTTT. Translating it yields CASSLSWNTEAFF.

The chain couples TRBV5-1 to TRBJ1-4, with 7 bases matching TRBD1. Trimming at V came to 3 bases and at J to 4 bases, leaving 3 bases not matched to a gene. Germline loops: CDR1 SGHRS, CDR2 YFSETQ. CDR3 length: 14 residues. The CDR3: CASSSDRSNEKLFF. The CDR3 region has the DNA TGCGCCAGCAGCTCGGACAGGAGTAATGAAAAACTGTTTTTT.

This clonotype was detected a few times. CDR3 in amino acids: CASSLVSSGWDYEQYF. Here the CDR3 DNA reads TGTGCCAGCAGCTTAGTGTCTAGCGGTTGGGACTACGAGCAGTACTTC. The chain carries TRBV7-9 and TRBJ2-7; 7 nucleotides line up with TRBD2. Unmatched junction bases numbered 9, after V lost 1 base and J lost 3 bases. CDR3 length: 16 amino acids. Looked up from germline, CDR1 is SEHNR and CDR2 is FQNEAQ (reference sequence).

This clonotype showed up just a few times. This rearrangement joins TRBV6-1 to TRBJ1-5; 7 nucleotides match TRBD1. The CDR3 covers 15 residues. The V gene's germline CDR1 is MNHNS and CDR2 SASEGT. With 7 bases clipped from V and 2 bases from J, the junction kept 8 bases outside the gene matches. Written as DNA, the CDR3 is TGTGCCAGCACCCCAAACAGGGGTGGCAATCAGCCCCAGCATTTT. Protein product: CASTPNRGGNQPQHF.

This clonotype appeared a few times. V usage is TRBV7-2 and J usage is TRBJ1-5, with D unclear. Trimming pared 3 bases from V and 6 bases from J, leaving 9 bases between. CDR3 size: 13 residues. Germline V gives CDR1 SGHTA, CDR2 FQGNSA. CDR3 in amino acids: CASSFSGLQPQHF. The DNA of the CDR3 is TGTGCCAGCAGCTTTTCGGGCCTTCAGCCCCAGCATTTT.

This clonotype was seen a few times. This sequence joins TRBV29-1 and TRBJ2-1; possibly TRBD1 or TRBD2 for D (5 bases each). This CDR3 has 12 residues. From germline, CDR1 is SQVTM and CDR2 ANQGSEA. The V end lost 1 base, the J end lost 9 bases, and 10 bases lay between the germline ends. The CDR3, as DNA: TGCAGCGTTGAAGGGGGGACGGCTGAGCAGTTCTTC. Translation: CSVEGGTAEQFF.

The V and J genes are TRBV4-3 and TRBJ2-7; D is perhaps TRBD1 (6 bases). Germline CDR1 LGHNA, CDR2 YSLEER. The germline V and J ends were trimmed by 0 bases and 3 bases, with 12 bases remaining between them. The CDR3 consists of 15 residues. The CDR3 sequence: CASSQEGIQGYEQYF. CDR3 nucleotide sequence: TGCGCCAGCAGCCAAGAAGGAATACAGGGCTACGAGCAGTACTTC.

CDR3 nucleotides: TGCGCCAGCAGCCAAGAAGGAATAGTCGGCCAGATCTACTACGAGCAGTACTTC. Translated, it gives CASSQEGIVGQIYYEQYF. The chain recombines TRBV4-1 with TRBJ2-7, with D uncertain. CDR1 is MGHRA, CDR2 YSYEKL, per germline. Trimming cost V 0 bases and J 3 bases, with 21 bases left between them. The CDR3 has 18 amino acids.

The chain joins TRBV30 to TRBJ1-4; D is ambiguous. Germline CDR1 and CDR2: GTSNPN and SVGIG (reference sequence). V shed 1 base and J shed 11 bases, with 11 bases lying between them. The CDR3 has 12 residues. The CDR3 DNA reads TGTGCCTGGAGTGCCGCTAGTTTGAAACTGTTTTTT. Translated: CAWSAASLKLFF.

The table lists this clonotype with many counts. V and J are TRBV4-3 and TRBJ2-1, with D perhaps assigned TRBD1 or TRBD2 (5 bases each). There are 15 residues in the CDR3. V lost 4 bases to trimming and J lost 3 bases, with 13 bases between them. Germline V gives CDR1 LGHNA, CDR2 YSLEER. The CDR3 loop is CASSLRGTVYNEQFF. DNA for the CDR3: TGCGCCAGCAGCCTCCGAGGGACGGTCTACAATGAGCAGTTCTTC.

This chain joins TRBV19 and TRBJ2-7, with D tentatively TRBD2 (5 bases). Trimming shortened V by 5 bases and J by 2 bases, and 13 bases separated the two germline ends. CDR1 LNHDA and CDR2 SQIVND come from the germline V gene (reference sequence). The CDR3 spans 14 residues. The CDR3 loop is CASSRSTTPYEQYF. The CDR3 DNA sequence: TGTGCCAGTAGTCGGTCGACTACCCCCTACGAGCAGTACTTC.

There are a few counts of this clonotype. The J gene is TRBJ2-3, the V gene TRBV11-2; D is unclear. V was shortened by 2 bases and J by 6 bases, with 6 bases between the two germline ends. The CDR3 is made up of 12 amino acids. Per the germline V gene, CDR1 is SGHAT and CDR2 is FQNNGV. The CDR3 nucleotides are TGTGCCAGCAGCTTAACGTTGGATACGCAGTATTTT. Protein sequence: CASSLTLDTQYF. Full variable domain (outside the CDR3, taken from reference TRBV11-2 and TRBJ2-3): EAGVAQSPRYKIIEKRQSVAFWCNPISGHATLYWYQQILGQGPKLLIQFQNNGVVDDSQLPKDRFSAERLKGVDSTLKIQPAKLEDSAVYLCASSLTLDTQYFGPGTRLTVL.

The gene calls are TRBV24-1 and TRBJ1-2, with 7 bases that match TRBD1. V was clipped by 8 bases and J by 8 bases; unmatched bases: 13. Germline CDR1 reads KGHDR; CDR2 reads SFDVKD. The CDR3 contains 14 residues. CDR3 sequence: CATKTPTGRSGYTF. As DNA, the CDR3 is TGTGCCACCAAAACCCCGACAGGGCGGTCGGGCTACACCTTC.

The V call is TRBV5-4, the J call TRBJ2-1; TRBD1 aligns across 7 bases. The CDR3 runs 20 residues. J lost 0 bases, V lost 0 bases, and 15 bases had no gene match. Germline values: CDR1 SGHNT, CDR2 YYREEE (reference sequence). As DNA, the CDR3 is TGTGCCAGCAGCTTGGCCTTACTCGGGACAGCAACCCCCTCCTACAATGAGCAGTTCTTC. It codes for CASSLALLGTATPSYNEQFF.

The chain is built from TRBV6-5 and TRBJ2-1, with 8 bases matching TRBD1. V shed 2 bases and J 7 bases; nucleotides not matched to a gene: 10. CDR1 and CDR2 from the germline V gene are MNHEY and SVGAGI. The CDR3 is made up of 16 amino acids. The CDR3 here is CASSYRTGTIRNEQFF. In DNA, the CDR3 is TGTGCCAGCAGTTACCGGACAGGGACGATTAGAAATGAGCAGTTCTTC.

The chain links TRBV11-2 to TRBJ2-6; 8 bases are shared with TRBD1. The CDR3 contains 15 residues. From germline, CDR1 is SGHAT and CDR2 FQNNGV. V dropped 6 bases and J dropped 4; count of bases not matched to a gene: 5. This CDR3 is CASRGQAWGANVLTF. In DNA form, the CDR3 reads TGTGCCAGCAGGGGACAGGCGTGGGGGGCCAACGTCCTGACTTTC. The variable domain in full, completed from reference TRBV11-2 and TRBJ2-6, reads EAGVAQSPRYKIIEKRQSVAFWCNPISGHATLYWYQQILGQGPKLLIQFQNNGVVDDSQLPKDRFSAERLKGVDSTLKIQPAKLEDSAVYLCASRGQAWGANVLTFGAGSRLTVL.

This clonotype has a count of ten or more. The CDR3 loop is CASSYRTGPYEQYF. In nucleotides, the CDR3 is TGTGCCAGCAGCTATAGGACAGGACCCTACGAGCAGTACTTC. V usage is TRBV7-2 and J usage is TRBJ2-7; 7 bases line up with TRBD1. Germline CDR1 SGHTA, CDR2 FQGNSA. CDR3 length: 14 amino acids. V was pared by 4 bases and J by 2 bases, with 5 bases of the junction left unmatched.

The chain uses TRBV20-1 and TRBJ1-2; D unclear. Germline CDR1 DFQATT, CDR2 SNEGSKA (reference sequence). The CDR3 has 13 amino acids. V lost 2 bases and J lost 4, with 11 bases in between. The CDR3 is CSARNGVGYGYTF. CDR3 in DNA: TGCAGTGCTAGAAACGGGGTTGGCTATGGCTACACCTTC.

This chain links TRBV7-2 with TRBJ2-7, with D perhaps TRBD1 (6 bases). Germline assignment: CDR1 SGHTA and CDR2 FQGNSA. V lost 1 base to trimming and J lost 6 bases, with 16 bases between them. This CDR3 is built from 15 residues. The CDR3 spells CASSLDGQIVREQYF. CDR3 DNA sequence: TGTGCCAGCAGCTTAGATGGACAGATTGTACGCGAGCAGTACTTC.

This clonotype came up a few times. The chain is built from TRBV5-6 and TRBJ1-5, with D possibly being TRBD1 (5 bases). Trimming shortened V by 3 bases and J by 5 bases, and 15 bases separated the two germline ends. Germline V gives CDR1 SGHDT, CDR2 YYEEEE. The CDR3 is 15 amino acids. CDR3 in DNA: TGTGCCAGCAGCTCTCTCCGGGACTTTGATCAGCCCCAGCATTTT. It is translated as CASSSLRDFDQPQHF.

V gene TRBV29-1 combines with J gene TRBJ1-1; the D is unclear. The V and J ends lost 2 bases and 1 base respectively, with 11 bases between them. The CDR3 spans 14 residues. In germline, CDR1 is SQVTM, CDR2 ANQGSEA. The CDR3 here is CSVERQFWNTEAFF. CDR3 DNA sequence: TGCAGCGTTGAAAGACAATTTTGGAACACTGAAGCTTTCTTT.